This T cell receptor beta chain was profiled in a study of T cells after yellow fever vaccination. TCRdb reprocessed the 5' RACE reads with MiXCR, giving one entry per CDR3 protein. The table includes about 340,000 distinct CDR3 sequences, roughly an eighth detected once. The CDR3 contains 14 residues. Germline CDR1 is MNHEY and CDR2 is SVGAGI. V shed 5 bases, J shed 1 base, and the junction held 4 bases outside the gene matches. V gene TRBV6-5 combines with J gene TRBJ1-1; 7 nucleotides match TRBD1. This receptor was obtained from a man aged 18 to 29 who received the YFV17D yellow fever vaccine. This specimen was CD4+ T cells sorted from PBMCs, taken 15 days after the yellow fever booster vaccination. DNA for the CDR3: TGTGCCAGCAGTACGTACAGGGGGAACACTGAAGCTTTCTTT. Translating gives CASSTYRGNTEAFF.